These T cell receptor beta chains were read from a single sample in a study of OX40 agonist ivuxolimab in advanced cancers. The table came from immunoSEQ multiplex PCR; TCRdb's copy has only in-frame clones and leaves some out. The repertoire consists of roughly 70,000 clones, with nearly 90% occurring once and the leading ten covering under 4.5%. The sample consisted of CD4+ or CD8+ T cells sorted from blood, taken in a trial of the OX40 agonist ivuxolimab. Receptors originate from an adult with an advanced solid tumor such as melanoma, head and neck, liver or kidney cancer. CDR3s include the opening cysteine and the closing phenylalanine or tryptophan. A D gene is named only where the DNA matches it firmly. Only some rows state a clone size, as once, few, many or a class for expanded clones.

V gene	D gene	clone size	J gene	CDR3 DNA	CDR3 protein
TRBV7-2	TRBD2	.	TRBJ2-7	TGTGCCAGCAGCTTAGACGGCGGGGCCGGGAGGGAGCAGTACTTC	CASSLDGGAGREQYF
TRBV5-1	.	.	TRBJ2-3	TGCGCCAGCAGCTTCGCGGCCTCTAGCACAGATACGCAGTATTTT	CASSFAASSTDTQYF
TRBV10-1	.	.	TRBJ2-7	TGCGCCAGCAGTGAAGGCCCAAAGGAAGAGCAGTACTTC	CASSEGPKEEQYF
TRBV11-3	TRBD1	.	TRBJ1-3	TGTGCCAGCAGCCAACAGGGGGCTATAAACACCATATATTTT	CASSQQGAINTIYF
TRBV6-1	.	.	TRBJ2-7	TGTGCCAGCAATATGGGCAGATTATACGAGCAGTACTTC	CASNMGRLYEQYF
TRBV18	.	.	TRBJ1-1	TGTGCCAGCTCACCACGGCTAGCCGGGATGAACACTGAAGCTTTCTTT	CASSPRLAGMNTEAFF
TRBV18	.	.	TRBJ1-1	TGTGCCAGCTCACCAATGGAGCGGGGCACTGAAGCTTTCTTT	CASSPMERGTEAFF
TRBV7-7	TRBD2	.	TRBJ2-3	TGTGCTAGCAGCCAGACTAGCGGGACGACAGATACGCAGTATTTT	CASSQTSGTTDTQYF
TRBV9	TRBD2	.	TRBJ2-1	TGTGCCAGCAGGCAAGCGGGAGGCTCCTACAATGAGCAGTTCTTC	CASRQAGGSYNEQFF
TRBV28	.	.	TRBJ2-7	TGTGCCAGCAGTTTATATGTCGGGGGTTACGAGCAGTACTTC	CASSLYVGGYEQYF
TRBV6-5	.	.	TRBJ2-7	TGTGCCAGCAGTGGATTTGGGTCCCTTTACGAGCAGTACTTC	CASSGFGSLYEQYF
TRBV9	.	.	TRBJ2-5	TGTGCCAGCACCCGAGGACCTGAAGAGACCCAGTACTTC	CASTRGPEETQYF
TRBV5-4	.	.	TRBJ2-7	TGTGCCAGCAGCTTAGACCCTAGGGGCTCCTACGAGCAGTACTTC	CASSLDPRGSYEQYF
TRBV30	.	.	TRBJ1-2	TGTGCCCTGATGGGGGGAGACTATGGCTACACCTTC	CALMGGDYGYTF
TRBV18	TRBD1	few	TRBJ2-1	TGTGCCAGCTCACTCGGGACAGGTATCTACAATGAGCAGTTCTTC	CASSLGTGIYNEQFF
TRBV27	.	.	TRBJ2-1	TGTGCCAGCAGATCTAACAGGGAGAATGAGCAGTTCTTC	CASRSNRENEQFF
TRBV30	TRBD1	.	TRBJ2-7	TGTGCCTGGAGACCAGGGGGTTCGATCTACGAGCAGTACTTC	CAWRPGGSIYEQYF
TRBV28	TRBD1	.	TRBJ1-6	TGTGCCAGCAGCCGATCCGGGACAGGGTTGGGGTTT	CASSRSGTGLGF
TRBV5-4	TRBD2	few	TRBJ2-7	TGTGCCAGCAGTCGACTAGCGGGAGGGCCGACCGGCTACGGGCAGTACTTC	CASSRLAGGPTGYGQYF
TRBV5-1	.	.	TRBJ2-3	TGCGCCAGCAGCTTGGACTCCGTCACAGATACGCAGTATTTT	CASSLDSVTDTQYF
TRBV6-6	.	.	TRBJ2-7	TGTGCCAGCACCTTTAGCGGAACATTCGGCGAGCAGTACTTC	CASTFSGTFGEQYF
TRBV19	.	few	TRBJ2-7	TGTGCCAGTAGTCAGCCGGGAGAGAGTAACGAGCAGTACTTC	CASSQPGESNEQYF